The next 18 T cell receptor beta chains were all read from a single sample in a study of T cell repertoires in cytomegalovirus infection. TCRdb analysed the reads with MiXCR anew, one entry per CDR3 protein. The data show fewer than 350,000 distinct CDR3 sequences, 9% to 9.5% seen once. The sequencing sample was made of PBMCs. The source is a human donor in good health (CMV status not recorded). Some clones in this sample may be carry-over from other donors' samples.

Turning to this clonotype: This clone may be a read error of a much larger clone one base away. J is TRBJ2-7 and V is TRBV4-3; the match to TRBD2 covers 14 bases. The CDR3 runs to 17 residues. Germline CDR1 LGHNA, CDR2 YSLEER. In DNA form, the CDR3 reads TGCGCCGGCAGCCAAGATCGCGGGACTAGCGGGGGCCTAAAACAGTACTTC. It translates to CAGSQDRGTSGGLKQYF.

As concerns this clonotype: This may be a read error: a much more frequent sequence differs by one nucleotide. The J gene is TRBJ2-1, the V gene TRBV7-3, with TRBD1 as a possible D gene (6 bases). This CDR3 has 14 residues. Trimming pared 2 bases from V and 5 bases from J, leaving 10 bases between. Germline CDR1 reads SGHTA; CDR2 reads FQGTGA. In DNA, the CDR3 is TGTGCCAGCAGCTTACAGTGGGGGCACAATGAGCAGTTCTTC. Its protein product is CASSLQWGHNEQFF.

This clonotype was seen repeatedly, ten times or more. The J gene is TRBJ2-3, the V gene TRBV7-3; 9 nucleotides match TRBD1. The CDR3 sequence is 16 residues long. Per the germline V gene, CDR1 is SGHTA and CDR2 is FQGTGA. V dropped 6 bases and J dropped 0; count of bases not matched to a gene: 7. The CDR3 nucleotides are TGTGCCAGCAGTAAACCCGGGACAGGGAGCACAGATACGCAGTATTTT. It translates to CASSKPGTGSTDTQYF.

Remarks on this clonotype: This may be a read error: a much more frequent sequence differs by one nucleotide. The chain uses TRBV7-2 and TRBJ1-6; a weak D match, TRBD1 (5 bases). Germline CDR1 and CDR2: SGHTA and FQGNSA. The CDR3 is 14 residues long. In DNA form, the CDR3 reads TGTGCCAGCAGCCTCGGCGGGGGGAATTCACCCCCCCACTTT. Translating it yields CASSLGGGNSPPHF.

V is TRBV12-3 or TRBV12-4 and J is TRBJ1-4; a possible D gene is TRBD1 (5 bases). V was shortened by 6 bases and J by 10 bases, with 15 bases between the two germline ends. CDR3 length equals 13 residues. The CDR3: CASSLVGGGKLFF. DNA for the CDR3: TGTGCCAGCAGCTTGGTCGGTGGGGGAAAACTGTTTTTT.

This clonotype has a handful of counts. The chain links TRBV20-1 to TRBJ2-5; D is ambiguous. V was clipped by 3 bases and J by 2 bases, with 4 bases between them. This CDR3 comprises 11 residues. Germline loops: CDR1 DFQATT, CDR2 SNEGSKA (reference sequence). The CDR3 bases are TGCAGTGCTAGCCAGCAAGAGACCCAGTACTTC. Encoded protein: CSASQQETQYF.

This clonotype has more than one count but fewer than ten. The rearrangement links TRBV6-2 or TRBV6-3 to TRBJ1-1; 7 nucleotides match TRBD1. The germline gives CDR1 MNHEY, CDR2 SVGEGT. The CDR3 consists of 12 residues. With 6 bases clipped from V and 5 bases from J, the junction kept 3 bases outside the gene matches. The CDR3 sequence: CASRGGWTEAFF. As DNA, the CDR3 is TGTGCCAGCAGAGGGGGCTGGACTGAAGCTTTCTTT.

This clonotype was counted a few times. The chain links TRBV28 to TRBJ2-5; no reliable D call. The CDR3 contains 12 residues. V was clipped by 2 bases and J by 4 bases, with 5 bases between them. Germline CDR1 reads MDHEN; CDR2 reads SYDVKM. The CDR3 is CASSLRIETQYF. In DNA, the CDR3 is TGTGCCAGCAGTTTACGGATAGAGACCCAGTACTTC.

The V gene is TRBV7-9, the J gene TRBJ2-1, with D uncertain. V lost 4 bases and J lost 5, with 6 bases in between. The CDR3 extends over 12 amino acids. Germline CDR1 and CDR2: SEHNR and FQNEAQ (reference sequence). CDR3 in DNA: TGTGCCAGCAGCTCCGACCACAATGAGCAGTTCTTC. This sequence encodes CASSSDHNEQFF.

In its sample, this clonotype was seen many times. This sequence joins TRBV7-2 and TRBJ2-7; the match to TRBD2 covers 14 bases. Trimming removed 5 bases from V and 5 bases from J; junction bases left unmatched: 5. Germline CDR1 reads SGHTA; CDR2 reads FQGNSA. The CDR3 contains 15 residues. CDR3 region: CASSQTSGRVNEQYF. In DNA, the CDR3 is TGTGCCAGCAGCCAGACTAGCGGGAGGGTCAACGAGCAGTACTTC.

This rearrangement joins TRBV19 to TRBJ2-2; a weak D match, TRBD2 (5 bases). Per germline, CDR1 LNHDA and CDR2 SQIVND (reference sequence). Trimming left V 3 bases short and J 8 bases short, with 13 bases between. The CDR3 has 14 amino acids. The CDR3 sequence: CASSIEPPGGELFF. In DNA, the CDR3 is TGTGCCAGTAGTATCGAGCCTCCGGGAGGGGAGCTGTTTTTT.

This clonotype was counted many times. The chain joins TRBV28 to TRBJ1-5; 8 bases line up with TRBD1. The length of the CDR3 is 16 residues. Germline CDR1 is MDHEN and CDR2 is SYDVKM. Trimming at V came to 2 bases and at J to 2 bases, leaving 5 bases not matched to a gene. Here the CDR3 DNA reads TGTGCCAGCAGTTTACAGGGGGCGATAGGCAATCAGCCCCAGCATTTT. Encoded protein: CASSLQGAIGNQPQHF.

This sequence joins TRBV12-3 or TRBV12-4 and TRBJ1-5; D unresolved. The CDR3 is made up of 14 amino acids. V lost 2 bases and J lost 0, with 5 bases in between. The CDR3 DNA is TGTGCCAGCAGTTTATTGAGTAGCAATCAGCCCCAGCATTTT. Amino acid sequence: CASSLLSSNQPQHF.

In its sample, this clonotype was seen many times. V and J are TRBV12-3 or TRBV12-4 and TRBJ2-4, with D possibly being TRBD2 (6 bases). This CDR3 is built from 16 residues. V lost 5 bases and J lost 0, with 14 bases in between. CDR3 sequence reads: CASSPGTPLAKNIQYF. The CDR3 nucleotides are TGTGCCAGCAGTCCCGGGACTCCTTTAGCCAAAAACATTCAGTACTTC.

In this sample, this clonotype turned up many times. The chain links TRBV7-2 to TRBJ2-3; D is unresolved. This CDR3 spans 13 amino acids. Germline CDR1 reads SGHTA; CDR2 reads FQGNSA. V gave up 0 bases and J gave up 6 bases, with 7 bases separating them. The CDR3 spells CASSLAPWDTQYF. The CDR3 coding sequence is TGTGCCAGCAGCTTAGCTCCGTGGGATACGCAGTATTTT. Full variable domain (rest looked up from reference TRBV7-2 and TRBJ2-3): GAGVSQSPSNKVTEKGKDVELRCDPISGHTALYWYRQSLGQGLEFLIYFQGNSAPDKSGLPSDRFSAERTGGSVSTLTIQRTQQEDSAVYLCASSLAPWDTQYFGPGTRLTVL.

This clonotype has a handful of counts. The chain employs TRBV19 and TRBJ1-1; no firm D call. CDR3 length: 12 residues. Germline V gene lookup returns CDR1 LNHDA and CDR2 SQIVND (reference sequence). With 6 bases removed from V and 5 bases from J, the gap between germline ends came to 10 bases. CDR3 loop: CASRAGRTEAFF. In nucleotides, the CDR3 is TGTGCCAGTAGAGCGGGCAGGACTGAAGCTTTCTTT.

This clonotype was counted at least ten times. V usage is TRBV7-2 and J usage is TRBJ2-7; D gene unclear. Germline V gene lookup returns CDR1 SGHTA and CDR2 FQGNSA. This CDR3 region has 11 residues. Trimming took off 2 bases at V and 4 bases at J, with 3 bases between the two ends. CDR3 region: CASSLKYEQYF. DNA of the CDR3: TGTGCCAGCAGCTTAAAGTACGAGCAGTACTTC.

CDR3 sequence reads: CASSFLDLNTGELFF. CDR3 DNA: TGTGCCAGCAGTTTCTTGGACTTGAACACCGGGGAGCTGTTTTTT. V usage is TRBV28 and J usage is TRBJ2-2, with D tentatively TRBD2 (5 bases). Trimming took off 3 bases at V and 1 base at J, with 9 bases between the two ends. CDR3 length: 15 amino acids. Germline V gene lookup returns CDR1 MDHEN and CDR2 SYDVKM.